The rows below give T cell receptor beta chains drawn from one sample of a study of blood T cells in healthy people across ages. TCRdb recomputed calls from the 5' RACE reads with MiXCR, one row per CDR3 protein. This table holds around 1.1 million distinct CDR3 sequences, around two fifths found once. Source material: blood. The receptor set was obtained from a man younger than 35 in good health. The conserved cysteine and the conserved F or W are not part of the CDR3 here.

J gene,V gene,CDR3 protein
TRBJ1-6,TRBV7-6,ASSLRGSGQGTYNSPLH
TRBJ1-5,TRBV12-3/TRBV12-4,ASRPTTYGTDIDQPQH
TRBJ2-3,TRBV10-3,AISELEGGPETDTQY
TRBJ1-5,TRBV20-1,SAEGQGTLQPQH
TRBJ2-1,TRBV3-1,ASSALAGGLNNEQF
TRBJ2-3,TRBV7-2,ASSLAYSADTQY
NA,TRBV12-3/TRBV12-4,ASSWASGGQETQY
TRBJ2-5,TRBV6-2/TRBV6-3,ASSTGRLQETQY
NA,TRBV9,ASSAPPSGSSYNEQY
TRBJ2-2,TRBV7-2,ASKDRGRGFTGELF
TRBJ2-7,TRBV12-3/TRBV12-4,AIPGQGWSDEQY
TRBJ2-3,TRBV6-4,ASSVCLPVHTDTQY
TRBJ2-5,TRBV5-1,ASSLGGNQETQY
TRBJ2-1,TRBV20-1,SAPGADYNERF
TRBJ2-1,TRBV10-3,AISEKSGGGTYEQF
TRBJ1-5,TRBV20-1,SASFVPSNQPQH
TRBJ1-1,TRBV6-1,ASAWRSGGPNTEAF
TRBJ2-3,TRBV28,ASSLGQGGYTQY
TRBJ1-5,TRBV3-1,ASSQGGWYGNQPQH
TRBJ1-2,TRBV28,ASSLMETGYYGYT
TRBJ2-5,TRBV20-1,SARDRQETQY
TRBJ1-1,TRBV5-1,ASSLVVNTEAF
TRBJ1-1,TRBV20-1,SARSGVSEAF
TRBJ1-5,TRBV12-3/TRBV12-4,ASSPGGMGNQPQH
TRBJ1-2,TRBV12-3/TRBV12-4,ASSGDRPFST
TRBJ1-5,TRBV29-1,SVETGSNQPQH
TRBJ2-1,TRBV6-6,ASRYFGQGTYNEQF
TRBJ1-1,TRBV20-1,SARRTLIRMNTEAF
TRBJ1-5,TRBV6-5,ASSSRNRGQPQH
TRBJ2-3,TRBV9,ASSVAPSGSTDTQY
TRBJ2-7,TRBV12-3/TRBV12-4,ASSLTVAYEQY
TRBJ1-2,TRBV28,ASGEGIYGYT
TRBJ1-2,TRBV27,ASEPDRGHGYT
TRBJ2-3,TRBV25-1,ASSDLRGQGRADTQY
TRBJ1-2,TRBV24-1,ATSDSGTGSYGYT
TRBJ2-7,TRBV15,ATSRINLRGPRGSTYEQY
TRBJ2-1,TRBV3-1,ASSQDSNTYNEQF
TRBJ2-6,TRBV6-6,ASSFIWDAGANVLT
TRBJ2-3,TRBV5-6,ASSLGSDADTQY
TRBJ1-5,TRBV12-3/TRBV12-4,ASRGPYQPQH
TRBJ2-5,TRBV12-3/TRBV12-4,ASGAGEETQY
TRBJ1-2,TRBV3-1,ASSPYSDRIVYGYT
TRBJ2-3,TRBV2,ASLRDTQY
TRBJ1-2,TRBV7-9,ASTDEGIWYGYT
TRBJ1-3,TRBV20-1,SASPGTGTGDTIY
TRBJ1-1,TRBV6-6,ASSYPTEYNTEAF
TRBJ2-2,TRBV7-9,ASSPATSTGELF
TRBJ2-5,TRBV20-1,SGRTQEETQY
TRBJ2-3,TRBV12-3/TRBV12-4,ASFSGGRWGQY
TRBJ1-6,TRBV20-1,SALDWSQSPLH
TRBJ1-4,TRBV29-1,SVGTGTVPEKLF